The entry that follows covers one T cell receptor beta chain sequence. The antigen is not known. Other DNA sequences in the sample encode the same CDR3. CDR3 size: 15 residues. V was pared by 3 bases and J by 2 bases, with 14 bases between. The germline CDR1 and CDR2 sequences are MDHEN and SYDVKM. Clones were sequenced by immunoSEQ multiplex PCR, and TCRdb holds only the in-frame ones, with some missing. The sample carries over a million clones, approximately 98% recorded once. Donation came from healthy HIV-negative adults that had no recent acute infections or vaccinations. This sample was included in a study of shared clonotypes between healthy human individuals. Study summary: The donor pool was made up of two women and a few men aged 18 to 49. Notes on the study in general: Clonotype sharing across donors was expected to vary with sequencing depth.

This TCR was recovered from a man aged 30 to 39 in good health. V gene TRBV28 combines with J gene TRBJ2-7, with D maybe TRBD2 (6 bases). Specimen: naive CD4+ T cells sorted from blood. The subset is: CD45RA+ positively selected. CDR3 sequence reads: CASSLGRAGTYEQYF. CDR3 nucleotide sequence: TGTGCCAGCAGTTTGGGTAGGGCGGGGACCTACGAGCAGTACTTC.